A selection of T cell receptor beta chains follows, all from one sample in a study of type 1 regulatory T cells. From the reads, TCRdb called clonotypes with MiXCR, one entry per CDR3 protein. The table shows some 18,000 distinct CDR3 sequences, with approximately 10% occurring only once. Input material: CD4+ T cells, either the whole sample or a sorted fraction (not recorded which). The receptors here all came from a human donor in good health. Each CDR3 is given with its conserved first and last residue. Fields, in order: CDR3 DNA, CDR3 protein, V gene, clone size, D gene, J gene. A D gene is named only where the DNA matches it firmly. A row's size may be missing; if present it is once, few, many or a size class.

TGTGCCAGCTCACCACCGGGGGGAGGACCATACAATGAGCAGTTCTTC	CASSPPGGGPYNEQFF	TRBV18	few	-	TRBJ2-1
TGTGCCAGCAGCCTTGCACTAGCGGGGTCCGCTGAGCAGTTCTTC	CASSLALAGSAEQFF	TRBV12-3/TRBV12-4	many	TRBD2	TRBJ2-1
TGCGCCAGCAATAAGGAGGGGAGGTACGAGCAGTACTTC	CASNKEGRYEQYF	TRBV5-1	medium-sized	-	TRBJ2-7
TGTGCCAGCAGCGGACGGGGAAGGGACACAGATACGCAGTATTTT	CASSGRGRDTDTQYF	TRBV4-2	many	-	TRBJ2-3
TGTGCCAGCAGTTTGACTAGTCCCACCGGGGAGCTGTTTTTT	CASSLTSPTGELFF	TRBV6-5	many	-	TRBJ2-2
TGCGCCAGCGGGGTCCAGGGGGCGCCTGGCTACACCTTC	CASGVQGAPGYTF	TRBV5-1	many	TRBD1	TRBJ1-2
TGCGCCAGCAGCTCCGGGGGTAGCGGGTTTAGCACAGATACGCAGTATTTT	CASSSGGSGFSTDTQYF	TRBV5-1	many	TRBD2	TRBJ2-3
TGTGCCAGCAGTTTCTACAATGAGCAGTTCTTC	CASSFYNEQFF	TRBV28	medium-sized	-	TRBJ2-1
TGTGCCACCAGCAGAGGTCTTGGGTTCAATCAGCCCCAGCATTTT	CATSRGLGFNQPQHF	TRBV15	many	-	TRBJ1-5
TGTGCCAGCAGCCAAGGGGTTGGTGAGCAGTTCTTC	CASSQGVGEQFF	TRBV3-1	many	-	TRBJ2-1
TGTGCCAGCAGTGAGACAGGGGGTTCCTACAATGAGCGGTTCTTC	CASSETGGSYNERFF	TRBV6-1	-	TRBD1	TRBJ2-1
TGCGCCAGCAGGGCTGACGGAGGCTATGGCTACACCTTC	CASRADGGYGYTF	TRBV5-1	medium-sized	-	TRBJ1-2
TGTGCCTGGACCCGGGAGTATGACACCGGGGAGCTGTTTTTT	CAWTREYDTGELFF	TRBV30	many	-	TRBJ2-2
TGTGCCAGTAGTGATGGCGGGAGGGCGTCCTACGAGCAGTACTTC	CASSDGGRASYEQYF	TRBV19	few	TRBD2	TRBJ2-7
TGCGCCAGCAGCTTAGGACACAGCTACAATGAGCAGTTCTTC	CASSLGHSYNEQFF	TRBV5-1	many	-	TRBJ2-1
TGTGCCACCAGCAGTAACCCCAGCGGGAGGGGAGAGACCCAGTACTTC	CATSSNPSGRGETQYF	TRBV15	-	TRBD2	TRBJ2-5
TGTGCCAGCAGCGATTCCACAGGGGGCAGGCAGCCCCAGCATTTT	CASSDSTGGRQPQHF	TRBV12-3/TRBV12-4	many	TRBD1	TRBJ1-5
TGTGCCAGCTCACGACTAGCTGGAAAAGAGACCCAGTACTTC	CASSRLAGKETQYF	TRBV18	many	TRBD2	TRBJ2-5
TGTGCCAGCCTTAGCGGACCCACAGATACGCAGTATTTT	CASLSGPTDTQYF	TRBV10-3	many	-	TRBJ2-3
TGTGCCAGCAGCAAACCGCAGGGGGATTTTAATTCACCCCTCCACTTT	CASSKPQGDFNSPLHF	TRBV21-1	-	-	TRBJ1-6